Listed below are T cell receptor beta chains from one sample, sequenced in a study of early T cells in non-severe SARS-CoV-2 infection. TCRdb called the 5' RACE reads again in MiXCR, with one record for every CDR3 protein. The data show about 55,000 distinct CDR3 sequences, with around 6.6% seen just once and more than 5% held by the top ten. The specimen comprised whole blood, sampled at baseline. These receptors originate from an adult who was a healthcare worker with PCR-confirmed SARS-CoV-2 infection or an uninfected control (not recorded which). Each CDR3 is given with its conserved first and last residue. The order of the fields is D gene, J gene, V gene, clone size, CDR3 DNA, CDR3 protein. D genes are given only for firm matches. Rows give clone size only sometimes, using once, few, many, or a class for an expanded clone.

d_call: .; j_call: TRBJ2-5; v_call: TRBV5-5; clone_size: .; cdr3_nt: TGTGCCAGCAGCTTGTTGTCAGCTCAAGAGACCCAGTACTTC; cdr3_aa: CASSLLSAQETQYF
d_call: TRBD2; j_call: TRBJ2-1; v_call: TRBV4-3; clone_size: few; cdr3_nt: TGCGCCAGCAGCCAAGATTGGGGAACTAGCGGGAAACAGAGGCAGTTCTTC; cdr3_aa: CASSQDWGTSGKQRQFF
d_call: TRBD2; j_call: TRBJ2-3; v_call: TRBV28; clone_size: once; cdr3_nt: TGTGCCAGCAGCCGTCGGGGGGGCCATGATACGCAGTATTTT; cdr3_aa: CASSRRGGHDTQYF
d_call: TRBD1; j_call: TRBJ1-1; v_call: TRBV5-1; clone_size: many; cdr3_nt: TGCGCCAGCAGTGACAGGGTGAACACTGAAGCTTTCTTT; cdr3_aa: CASSDRVNTEAFF
d_call: .; j_call: TRBJ2-1; v_call: TRBV15; clone_size: few; cdr3_nt: TGTGCCACCACCGGGGGCTATGAGAGTGAGCAGTTCTTC; cdr3_aa: CATTGGYESEQFF
d_call: .; j_call: TRBJ1-2; v_call: TRBV6-6; clone_size: many; cdr3_nt: TGTGCCAGCAGCCACGATTGGGCAGGTTCTAACTATGGCTACACCTTC; cdr3_aa: CASSHDWAGSNYGYTF
d_call: TRBD2; j_call: TRBJ2-7; v_call: TRBV28; clone_size: .; cdr3_nt: TGTGCCAGCAGCCTTAGCGGGTCATCCTACGAGCAGTACTTC; cdr3_aa: CASSLSGSSYEQYF
d_call: .; j_call: TRBJ2-3; v_call: TRBV7-2; clone_size: .; cdr3_nt: TGTGCCAGCAGTTCACGGGGGGCTAGCACAGATACGCAGTATTTT; cdr3_aa: CASSSRGASTDTQYF
d_call: .; j_call: TRBJ2-7; v_call: TRBV5-1; clone_size: few; cdr3_nt: TGCGCCAGCAGCTTTCAGCCCGACTACGAGCAGTACTTC; cdr3_aa: CASSFQPDYEQYF
d_call: .; j_call: TRBJ2-1; v_call: TRBV20-1; clone_size: .; cdr3_nt: TGCAGTGTGCCTCTGGGGGGGCCTTTCAATGAGCAGTTCTTC; cdr3_aa: CSVPLGGPFNEQFF
d_call: .; j_call: TRBJ1-2; v_call: TRBV5-1; clone_size: few; cdr3_nt: TGCGCCAGCAGCTCTAACCGGGCATACTATGGCTACACCTTC; cdr3_aa: CASSSNRAYYGYTF